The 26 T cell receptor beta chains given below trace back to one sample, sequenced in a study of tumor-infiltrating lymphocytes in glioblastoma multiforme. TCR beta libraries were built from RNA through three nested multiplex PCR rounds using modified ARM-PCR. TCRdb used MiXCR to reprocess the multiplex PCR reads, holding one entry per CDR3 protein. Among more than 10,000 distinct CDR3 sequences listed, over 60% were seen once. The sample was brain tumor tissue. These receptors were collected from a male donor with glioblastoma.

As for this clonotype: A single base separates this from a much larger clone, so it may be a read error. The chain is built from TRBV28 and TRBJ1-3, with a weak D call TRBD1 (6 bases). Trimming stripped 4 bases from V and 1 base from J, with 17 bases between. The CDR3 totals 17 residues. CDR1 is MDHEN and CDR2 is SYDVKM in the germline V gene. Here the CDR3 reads CASSSPRTAKSGNTIYF. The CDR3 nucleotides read TGTGCCAGCAGTTCTCCCAGGACAGCTAAATCTGGAAACACCATATATTTT.

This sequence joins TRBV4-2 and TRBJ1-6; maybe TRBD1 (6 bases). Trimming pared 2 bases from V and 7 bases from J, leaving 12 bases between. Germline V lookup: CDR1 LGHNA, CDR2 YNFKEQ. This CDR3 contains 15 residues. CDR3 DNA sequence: TGTGCCAGCAGCCAACAACAGGGTGAGAATTCACCCCTCCACTTT. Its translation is CASSQQQGENSPLHF.

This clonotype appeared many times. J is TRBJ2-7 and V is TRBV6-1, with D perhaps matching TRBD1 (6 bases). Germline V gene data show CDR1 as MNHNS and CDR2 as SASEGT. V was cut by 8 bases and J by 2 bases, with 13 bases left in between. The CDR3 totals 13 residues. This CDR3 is CASLGGETYEQYF. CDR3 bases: TGTGCCAGCCTTGGGGGCGAGACCTACGAGCAGTACTTC.

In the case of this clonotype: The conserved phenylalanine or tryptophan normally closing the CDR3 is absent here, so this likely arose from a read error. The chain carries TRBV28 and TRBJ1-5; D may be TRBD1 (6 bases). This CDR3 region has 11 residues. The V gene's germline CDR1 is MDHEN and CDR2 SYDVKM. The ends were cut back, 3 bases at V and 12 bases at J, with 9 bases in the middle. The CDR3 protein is CASSFQGLQHY. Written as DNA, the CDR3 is TGTGCCAGCAGTTTCCAGGGGCTCCAGCATTAT.

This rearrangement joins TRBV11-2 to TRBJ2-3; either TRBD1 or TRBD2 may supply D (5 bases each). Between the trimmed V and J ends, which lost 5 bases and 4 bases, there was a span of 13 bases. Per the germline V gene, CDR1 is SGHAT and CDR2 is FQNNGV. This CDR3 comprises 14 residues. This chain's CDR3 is CASSPQRGADTQYF. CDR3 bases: TGTGCCAGCAGCCCGCAGAGGGGCGCAGATACGCAGTATTTT.

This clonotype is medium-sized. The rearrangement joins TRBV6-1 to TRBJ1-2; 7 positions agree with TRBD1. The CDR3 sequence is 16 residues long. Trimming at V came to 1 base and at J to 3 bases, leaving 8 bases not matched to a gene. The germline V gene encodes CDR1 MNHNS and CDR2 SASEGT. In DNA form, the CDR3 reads TGTGCCAGCAGTGAAGACAGGGGTGGGGGATACTATGGCTACACCTTC. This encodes CASSEDRGGGYYGYTF.

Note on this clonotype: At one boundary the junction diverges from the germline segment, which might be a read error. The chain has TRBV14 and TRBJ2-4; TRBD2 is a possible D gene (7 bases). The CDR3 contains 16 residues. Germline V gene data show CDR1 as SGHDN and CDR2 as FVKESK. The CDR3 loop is CDSSQAGHLARNIQYF. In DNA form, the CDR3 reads TGTGACAGCAGCCAAGCGGGACATTTAGCCAGAAACATTCAGTACTTC. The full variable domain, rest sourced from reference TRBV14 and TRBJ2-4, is EAGVTQFPSHSVIEKGQTVTLRCDPISGHDNLYWYRRVMGKEIKFLLHFVKESKQDESGMPNNRFLAERTGGTYSTLKVQPAELEDSGVYFCDSSQAGHLARNIQYFGAGTRLSVL.

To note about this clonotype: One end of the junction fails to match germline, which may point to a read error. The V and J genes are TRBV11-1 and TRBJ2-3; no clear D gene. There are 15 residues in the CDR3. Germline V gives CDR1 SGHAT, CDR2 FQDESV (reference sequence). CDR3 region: CASSDSDGSTDMQYF. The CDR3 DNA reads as TGTGCCAGCAGTGACTCGGACGGAAGCACAGATATGCAGTATTTT. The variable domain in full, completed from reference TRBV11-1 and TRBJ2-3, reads EAEVAQSPRYKITEKSQAVAFWCDPISGHATLYWYRQILGQGPELLVQFQDESVVDDSQLPKDRFSAERLKGVDSTLKIQPAELGDSAMYLCASSDSDGSTDMQYFGPGTRLTVL.

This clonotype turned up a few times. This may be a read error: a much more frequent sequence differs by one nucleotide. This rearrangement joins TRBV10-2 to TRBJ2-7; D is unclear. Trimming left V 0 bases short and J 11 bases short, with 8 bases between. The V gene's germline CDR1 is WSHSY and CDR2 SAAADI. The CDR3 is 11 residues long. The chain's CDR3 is CASSESGTKYF. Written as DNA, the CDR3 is TGCGCCAGCAGTGAGTCGGGTACGAAGTACTTC.

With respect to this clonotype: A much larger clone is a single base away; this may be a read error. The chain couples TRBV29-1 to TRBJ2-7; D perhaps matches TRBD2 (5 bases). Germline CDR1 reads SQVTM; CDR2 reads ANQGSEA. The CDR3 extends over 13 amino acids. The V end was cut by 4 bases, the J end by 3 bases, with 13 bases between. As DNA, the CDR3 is TGCAGCGTTGCCCCAGTGGGAGTCTACGAGCAGTACTTC. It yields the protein CSVAPVGVYEQYF.

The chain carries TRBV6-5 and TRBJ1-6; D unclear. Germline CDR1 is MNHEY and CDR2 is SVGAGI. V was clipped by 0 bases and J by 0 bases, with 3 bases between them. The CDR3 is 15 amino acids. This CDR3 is CASSYSNSYNSPLHF. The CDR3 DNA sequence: TGTGCCAGCAGTTACTCTAACTCCTATAATTCACCCCTCCACTTT.

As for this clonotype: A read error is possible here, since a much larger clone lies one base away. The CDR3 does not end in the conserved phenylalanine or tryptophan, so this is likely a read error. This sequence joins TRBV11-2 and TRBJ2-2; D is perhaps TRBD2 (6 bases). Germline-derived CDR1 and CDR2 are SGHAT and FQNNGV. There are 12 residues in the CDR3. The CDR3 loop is CAGEDNTGELFL. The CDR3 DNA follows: TGTGCAGGGGAGGATAACACCGGGGAGCTGTTTCTT.

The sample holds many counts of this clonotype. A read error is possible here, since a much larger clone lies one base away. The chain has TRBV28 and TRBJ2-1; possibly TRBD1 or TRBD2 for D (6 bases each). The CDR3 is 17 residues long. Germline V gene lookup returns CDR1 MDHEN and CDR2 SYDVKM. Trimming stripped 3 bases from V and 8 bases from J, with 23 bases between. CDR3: CASSFNGNVGGFDEQFF. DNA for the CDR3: TGTGCCAGCAGTTTCAACGGAAATGTGGGGGGCTTCGATGAGCAGTTCTTC.

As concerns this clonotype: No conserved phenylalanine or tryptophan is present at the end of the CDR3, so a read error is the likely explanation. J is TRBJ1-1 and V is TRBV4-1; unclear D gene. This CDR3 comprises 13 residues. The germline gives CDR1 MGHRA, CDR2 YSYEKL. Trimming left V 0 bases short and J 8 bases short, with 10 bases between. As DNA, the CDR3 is TGCGCCAGCAGCCAAGAGATTCCGACCGAAGCTTTCCTT. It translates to CASSQEIPTEAFL.

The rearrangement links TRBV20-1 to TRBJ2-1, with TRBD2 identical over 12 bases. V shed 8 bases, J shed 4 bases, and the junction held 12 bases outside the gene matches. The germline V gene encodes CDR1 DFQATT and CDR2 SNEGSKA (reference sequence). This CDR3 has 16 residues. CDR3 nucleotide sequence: TGCAGTACGCAAGCTAGCGGGAGGGCCACGTACAATGAGCAGTTCTTC. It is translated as CSTQASGRATYNEQFF.

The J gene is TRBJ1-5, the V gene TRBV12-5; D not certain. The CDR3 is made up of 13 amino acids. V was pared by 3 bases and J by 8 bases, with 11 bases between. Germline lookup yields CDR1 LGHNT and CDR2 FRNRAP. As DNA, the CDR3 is TGTGCTAGTGGTTTACGAGGGTTAGAGCCCCAGCATTTT. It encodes CASGLRGLEPQHF.

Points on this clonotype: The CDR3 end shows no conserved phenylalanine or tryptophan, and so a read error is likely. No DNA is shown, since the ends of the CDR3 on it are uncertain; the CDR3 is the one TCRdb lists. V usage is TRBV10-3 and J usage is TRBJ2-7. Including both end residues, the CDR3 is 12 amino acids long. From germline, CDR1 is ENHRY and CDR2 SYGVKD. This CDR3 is CAISEVSYEKYS.

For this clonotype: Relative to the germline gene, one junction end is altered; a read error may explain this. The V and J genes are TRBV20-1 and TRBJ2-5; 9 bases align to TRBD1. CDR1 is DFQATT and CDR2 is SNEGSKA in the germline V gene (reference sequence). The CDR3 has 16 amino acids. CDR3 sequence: CIARDLIDRGQETQYF. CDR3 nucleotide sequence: TGCATTGCTAGAGACCTCATAGACAGGGGGCAAGAGACCCAGTACTTC.

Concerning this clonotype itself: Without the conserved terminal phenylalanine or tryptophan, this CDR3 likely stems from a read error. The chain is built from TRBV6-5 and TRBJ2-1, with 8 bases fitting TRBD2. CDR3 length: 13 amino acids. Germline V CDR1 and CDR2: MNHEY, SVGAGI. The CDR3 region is CVSSYSGGDEQFL. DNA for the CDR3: TGTGTCAGCAGTTACTCGGGGGGGGATGAGCAGTTCCTC.

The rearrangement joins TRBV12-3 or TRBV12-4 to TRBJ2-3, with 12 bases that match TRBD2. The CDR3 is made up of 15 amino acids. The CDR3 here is CVSSVLAGGSDTQYF. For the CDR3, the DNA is TGTGTTAGCAGCGTACTAGCGGGAGGCTCAGATACGCAGTATTTT.

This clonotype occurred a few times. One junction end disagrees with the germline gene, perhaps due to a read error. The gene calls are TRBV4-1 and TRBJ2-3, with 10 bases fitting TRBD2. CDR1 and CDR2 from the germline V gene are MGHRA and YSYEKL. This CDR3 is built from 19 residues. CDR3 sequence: CASSQPPLGSGRRTDTQCF. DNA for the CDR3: TGCGCCAGCAGCCAGCCGCCCTTGGGTAGCGGGAGGAGGACAGACACGCAGTGTTTT.

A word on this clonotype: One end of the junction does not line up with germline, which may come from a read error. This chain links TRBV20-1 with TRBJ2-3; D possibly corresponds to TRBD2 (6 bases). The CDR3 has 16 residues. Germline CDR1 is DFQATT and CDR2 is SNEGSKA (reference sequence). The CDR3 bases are TGCAGTGCTGGAGGTAGAGCAGGCACTAGCACAGAAACGCAGTATTTT. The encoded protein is CSAGGRAGTSTETQYF.

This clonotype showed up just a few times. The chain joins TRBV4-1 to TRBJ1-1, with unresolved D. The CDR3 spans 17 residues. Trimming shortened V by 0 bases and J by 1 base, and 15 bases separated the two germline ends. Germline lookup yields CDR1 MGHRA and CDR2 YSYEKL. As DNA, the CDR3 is TGCGCCAGCAGCCAAGATGGCGGCATGCCCGGGAACACTGAAGCTTTCTTT. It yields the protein CASSQDGGMPGNTEAFF.

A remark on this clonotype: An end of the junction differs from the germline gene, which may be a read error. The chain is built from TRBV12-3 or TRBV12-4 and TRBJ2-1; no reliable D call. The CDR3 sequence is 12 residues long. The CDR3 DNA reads TGTGCCAGCAGTTTAAACCGGATTGAGGAGTTCTTC. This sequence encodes CASSLNRIEEFF.

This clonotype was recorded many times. CDR3 in DNA: TGCGCCAGCAGCTTGGAGGCGGGAGCGGGTTCCTACGAGCAGTACTTC. Translating gives CASSLEAGAGSYEQYF. The J gene is TRBJ2-7, the V gene TRBV5-1; 7 bases agree with TRBD2. Trimming removed 0 bases from V and 1 base from J; junction bases left unmatched: 7. Germline V gene data show CDR1 as SGHRS and CDR2 as YFSETQ. This CDR3 region has 16 residues.

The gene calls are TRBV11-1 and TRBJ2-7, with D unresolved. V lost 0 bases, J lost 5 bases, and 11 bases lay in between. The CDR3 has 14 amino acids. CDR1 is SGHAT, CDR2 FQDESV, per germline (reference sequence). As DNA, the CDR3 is TGTGCCAGCAGCTTAGCGCGCAGCCGGCACGAGCAGTACTTC. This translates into CASSLARSRHEQYF.